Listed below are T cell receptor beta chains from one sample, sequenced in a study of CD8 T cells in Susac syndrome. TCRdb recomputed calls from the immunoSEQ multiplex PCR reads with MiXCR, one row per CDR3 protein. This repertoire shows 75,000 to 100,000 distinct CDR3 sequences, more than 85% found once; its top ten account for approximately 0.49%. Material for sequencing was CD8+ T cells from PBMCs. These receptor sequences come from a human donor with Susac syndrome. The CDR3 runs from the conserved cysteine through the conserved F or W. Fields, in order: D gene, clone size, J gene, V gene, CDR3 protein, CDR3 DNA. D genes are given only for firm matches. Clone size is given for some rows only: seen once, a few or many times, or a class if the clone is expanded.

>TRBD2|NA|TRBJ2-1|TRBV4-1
CASSQDRASGSYEQFF
TGCGCCAGCAGCCAAGATAGGGCTAGCGGGAGCTATGAGCAGTTCTTC
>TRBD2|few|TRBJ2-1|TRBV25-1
CASSLAGGPNEQFF
TGTGCCAGCAGTCTGGCGGGAGGGCCCAATGAGCAGTTCTTC
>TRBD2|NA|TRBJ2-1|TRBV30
CAWGRGVSYNEQFF
TGTGCCTGGGGCCGGGGGGTGTCCTACAATGAGCAGTTCTTC
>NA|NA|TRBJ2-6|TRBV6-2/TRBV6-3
CASSGVVSGANVLTF
TGTGCCAGTTCCGGGGTCGTATCTGGGGCCAACGTCCTGACTTTC
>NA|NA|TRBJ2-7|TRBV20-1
CSASPRQVKISYEQYF
TGCAGTGCCAGCCCCCGACAGGTTAAAATTTCCTACGAGCAGTACTTC
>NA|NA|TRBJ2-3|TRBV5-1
CASSLEDQPPDTQYF
TGCGCCAGCAGCTTGGAAGACCAACCCCCAGATACGCAGTATTTT
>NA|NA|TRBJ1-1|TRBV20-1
CSARDGTGNAEAFF
TGCAGTGCTAGAGATGGGACGGGGAACGCTGAAGCTTTCTTT
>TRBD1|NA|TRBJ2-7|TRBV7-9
CASSPGRGGQGEQYF
TGTGCCAGCAGCCCAGGCCGAGGGGGCCAGGGCGAGCAGTACTTC
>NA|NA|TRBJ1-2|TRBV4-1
CASSQEYSNYGYTF
TGCGCCAGCAGCCAAGAGTACAGCAACTATGGCTACACCTTC
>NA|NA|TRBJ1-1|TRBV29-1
CSTRTVMNTEAFF
TGCAGCACCCGAACGGTCATGAACACTGAAGCTTTCTTT
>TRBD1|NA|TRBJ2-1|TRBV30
CAWSVGTALDEQFF
TGTGCCTGGAGTGTCGGGACAGCCTTGGATGAGCAGTTCTTC
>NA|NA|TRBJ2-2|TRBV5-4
CASSEGAGELFF
TGTGCCAGCAGTGAGGGGGCCGGGGAGCTGTTTTTT
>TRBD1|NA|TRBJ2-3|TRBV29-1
CSVEETGGFTDTQYF
TGCAGCGTTGAAGAGACAGGGGGCTTTACAGATACGCAGTATTTT
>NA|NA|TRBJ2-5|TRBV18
CASSPPVGGETQYF
TGTGCCAGCTCACCACCGGTAGGGGGAGAGACCCAGTACTTC
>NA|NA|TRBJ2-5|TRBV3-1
CASSQYNPRETQYF
TGTGCCAGCAGCCAATATAACCCGAGGGAGACCCAGTACTTC
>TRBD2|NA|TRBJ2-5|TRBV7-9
CASVVGGGETQYF
TGTGCCAGCGTCGTTGGGGGAGGGGAGACCCAGTACTTC
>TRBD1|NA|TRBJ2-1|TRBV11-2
CASSSTGESSF
TGTGCCAGCAGCTCGACAGGGGAATCCTCCTTC
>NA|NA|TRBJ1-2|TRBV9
CASSVAQTDGYTF
TGTGCCAGCAGCGTAGCTCAGACGGACGGCTACACCTTC
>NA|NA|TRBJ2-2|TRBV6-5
CASSSKVKMGNTGELFF
TGTGCCAGCAGTTCCAAAGTCAAAATGGGGAACACCGGGGAGCTGTTTTTT
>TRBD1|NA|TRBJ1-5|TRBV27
CASSLLGGTYQPQHF
TGTGCCAGCAGTTTACTAGGGGGCACCTATCAGCCCCAGCATTTT
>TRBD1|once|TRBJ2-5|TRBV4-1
CASSQGQGEETQYF
TGCGCCAGCAGCCAAGGACAGGGGGAAGAGACCCAGTACTTC
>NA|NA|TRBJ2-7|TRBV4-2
CASSQGKSEQYF
TGTGCCAGCAGCCAAGGAAAGAGCGAGCAGTACTTC
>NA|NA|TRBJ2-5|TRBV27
CASTGRGTQYF
TGTGCCAGCACCGGACGAGGGACCCAGTACTTC
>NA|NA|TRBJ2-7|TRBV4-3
CASSQDRASAYEQYF
TGCGCCAGCAGCCAAGATAGGGCTAGCGCTTACGAGCAGTACTTC
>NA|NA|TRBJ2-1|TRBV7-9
CASSLAPGTTLLDEQFF
TGTGCCAGCAGCTTAGCGCCCGGAACGACCCTTCTTGATGAGCAGTTCTTC
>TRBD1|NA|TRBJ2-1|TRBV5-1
CASSLTGGQPFEQFF
TGCGCCAGCAGCTTAACAGGGGGCCAGCCCTTTGAGCAGTTCTTC
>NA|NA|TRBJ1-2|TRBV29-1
CSVKGDGYTF
TGCAGCGTTAAGGGGGATGGCTACACCTTC
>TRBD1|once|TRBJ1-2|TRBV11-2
CASSPGGYGYTF
TGTGCCAGCAGCCCAGGGGGCTATGGCTACACCTTC
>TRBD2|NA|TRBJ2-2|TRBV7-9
CASSPSGSIDTGELFF
TGTGCCAGCAGCCCCAGCGGGAGCATCGACACCGGGGAGCTGTTTTTT
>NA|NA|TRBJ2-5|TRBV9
CASSVGPGPAETQYF
TGTGCCAGCAGCGTAGGTCCCGGGCCCGCGGAGACCCAGTACTTC
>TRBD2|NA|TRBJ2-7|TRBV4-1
CASSQIAGSTYEQYF
TGCGCCAGCAGCCAAATAGCGGGAAGCACCTACGAGCAGTACTTC
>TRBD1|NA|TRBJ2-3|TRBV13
CASGDSSDTQYF
TGTGCCAGTGGGGACAGTTCAGATACGCAGTATTTT
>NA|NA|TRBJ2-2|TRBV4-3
CASSQDRWENTGELFF
TGCGCCAGCAGCCAAGACCGCTGGGAGAACACCGGGGAGCTGTTTTTT
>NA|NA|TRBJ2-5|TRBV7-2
CASSPTGGWETQYF
TGTGCCAGCAGCCCCACGGGGGGCTGGGAGACCCAGTACTTC
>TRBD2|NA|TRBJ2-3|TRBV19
CASSWVSGNTDTQYF
TGTGCCAGTAGTTGGGTTAGCGGGAACACAGATACGCAGTATTTT
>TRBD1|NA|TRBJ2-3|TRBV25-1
CASSLQGTTDTQYF
TGTGCCAGTTCTTTACAGGGGACCACAGATACGCAGTATTTT
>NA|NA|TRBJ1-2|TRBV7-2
CASSLAGSDRGDGYTF
TGTGCCAGCAGCTTAGCGGGCTCGGATCGTGGCGATGGCTACACCTTC
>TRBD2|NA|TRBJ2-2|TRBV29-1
CSVNLAGSGTGELFF
TGCAGCGTTAACCTAGCGGGATCGGGGACCGGGGAGCTGTTTTTT
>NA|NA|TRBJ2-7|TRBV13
CASSLGLATYEQYF
TGTGCCAGCAGCTTAGGACTAGCTACCTACGAGCAGTACTTC
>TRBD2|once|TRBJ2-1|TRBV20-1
CSATDLAVEKEQFF
TGCAGTGCCACGGACCTAGCGGTGGAAAAAGAGCAGTTCTTC
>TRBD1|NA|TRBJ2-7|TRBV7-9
CASSLGTGTATYEQYF
TGTGCCAGCAGCTTAGGCACCGGGACAGCAACCTACGAGCAGTACTTC
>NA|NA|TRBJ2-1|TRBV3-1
CASSQDLRPTPYNEQFF
TGTGCCAGCAGCCAAGATCTTCGGCCCACCCCTTACAATGAGCAGTTCTTC
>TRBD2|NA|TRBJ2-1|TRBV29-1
CSVEEGGRAGYNEQFF
TGCAGCGTTGAAGAGGGCGGGAGGGCCGGCTACAATGAGCAGTTCTTC
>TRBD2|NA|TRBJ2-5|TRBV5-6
CASSLGRLAGGLETQYF
TGTGCCAGCAGCTTGGGGAGACTAGCGGGAGGGCTGGAGACCCAGTACTTC
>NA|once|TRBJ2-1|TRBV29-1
CSVGARYNEQFF
TGCAGCGTTGGGGCTAGATACAATGAGCAGTTCTTC
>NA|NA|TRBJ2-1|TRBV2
CASEGDERNGNEQFF
TGTGCCAGCGAAGGGGATGAACGCAACGGGAATGAGCAGTTCTTC
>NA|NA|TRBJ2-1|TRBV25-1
CASSFTESNEQFF
TGTGCCAGCAGCTTTACGGAGTCCAATGAGCAGTTCTTC
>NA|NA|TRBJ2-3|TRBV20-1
CSATQTEYTDTQYF
TGCAGTGCTACCCAGACAGAGTACACAGATACGCAGTATTTT
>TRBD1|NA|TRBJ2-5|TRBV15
CATSRDQGTGTETQYF
TGTGCCACCAGCAGAGATCAGGGGACAGGGACAGAGACCCAGTACTTC
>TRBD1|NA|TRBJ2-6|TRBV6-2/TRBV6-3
CASSYTGAGANVLTF
TGTGCCAGCAGTTACACAGGGGCTGGGGCCAACGTCCTGACTTTC
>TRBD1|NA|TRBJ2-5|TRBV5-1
CASSTYRGEETQYF
TGCGCCAGCAGCACCTACAGGGGTGAGGAGACCCAGTACTTC
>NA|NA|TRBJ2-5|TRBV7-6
CASSLPRGTQYF
TGTGCCAGCAGCTTACCCCGGGGGACCCAGTACTTC
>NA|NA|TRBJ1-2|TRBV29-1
CSVESGPGYTF
TGCAGCGTTGAGTCGGGGCCGGGCTACACCTTC
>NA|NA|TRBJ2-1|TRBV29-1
CSVDGTFSYNEQFF
TGCAGCGTTGACGGGACTTTTAGTTACAATGAGCAGTTCTTC
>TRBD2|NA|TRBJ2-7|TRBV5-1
CASSRGGAWEQYF
TGCGCCAGCAGCCGGGGAGGGGCCTGGGAGCAGTACTTC